One and the same sample provided the 21 T cell receptor beta chains below, sequenced in a study of control samples from healthy donors and cancer patients. Measured with immunoSEQ multiplex PCR; TCRdb has only the in-frame clones, and not every one. This sample carries some 150,000 clones, approximately 91% of them seen once, and the ten largest clones take 4% to 5.5%. The sample taken for sequencing was blood. Every receptor here comes from a man aged 30 to 39 in good health.

The genes are TRBV6-5 and TRBJ2-3; 10 bases match TRBD2. Germline V gene data show CDR1 as MNHEY and CDR2 as SVGAGI. The CDR3 loop spans 15 amino acids. V gave up 5 bases and J gave up 3 bases; unmatched junction bases: 5. The CDR3 sequence is CASSKIAGGTDTQYF. CDR3 coding DNA: TGTGCCAGCAGTAAAATAGCGGGAGGAACAGATACGCAGTATTTT.

In its sample, this clone was seen once. The chain is built from TRBV7-2 and TRBJ1-4, with 7 bases identical to TRBD1. CDR1 and CDR2 (germline): SGHTA, FQGNSA. The CDR3 contains 14 residues. The trim removed 3 bases at V and 2 bases at J, leaving 0 bases unmatched. The CDR3 sequence is CASSFRGTNEKLFF. The CDR3 bases are TGTGCCAGCAGCTTCAGGGGGACTAATGAAAAACTGTTTTTT.

The chain joins TRBV19 to TRBJ1-1, with 8 nucleotides matching TRBD1. J was trimmed by 1 base and V by 6 bases; bases with no gene match: 1. There are 13 residues in the CDR3. Germline V gene data show CDR1 as LNHDA and CDR2 as SQIVND (reference sequence). CDR3 protein: CASSGQGNTEAFF. DNA for the CDR3: TGTGCCAGTAGCGGACAGGGGAACACTGAAGCTTTCTTT.

The rearrangement joins TRBV6-2 or TRBV6-3 to TRBJ2-3; D not resolved. Trimming took 2 bases from V and 5 from J, leaving 8 bases between them. This CDR3 is 13 amino acids long. Germline CDR1 reads MNHEY; CDR2 reads SVGEGT. The CDR3 DNA follows: TGTGCCAGCAGTTACGCGTCTGGAGATACGCAGTATTTT. Translated, it gives CASSYASGDTQYF.

The chain employs TRBV6-5 and TRBJ2-1; TRBD1 aligns across 7 bases. In germline, CDR1 is MNHEY, CDR2 SVGAGI. CDR3 length equals 14 residues. V shed 7 bases, J shed 3 bases, and the junction held 6 bases outside the gene matches. CDR3 sequence reads: CASKSGTVYNEQFF. The CDR3 nucleotides are TGTGCCAGCAAGTCCGGGACAGTCTACAATGAGCAGTTCTTC.

The chain links TRBV6-5 to TRBJ1-5; D is perhaps TRBD1 (6 bases). Per the germline V gene, CDR1 is MNHEY and CDR2 is SVGAGI. The CDR3 is made up of 13 amino acids. The V end was cut by 6 bases, the J end by 7 bases, with 13 bases between. In DNA form, the CDR3 reads TGTGCCAGCAGCCCAAACGACAGGCAGCCCCAGCATTTT. Amino acids: CASSPNDRQPQHF.

The chain uses TRBV9 and TRBJ1-3; possibly TRBD1 for D (6 bases). The CDR3 has 16 amino acids. Germline V gives CDR1 SGDLS, CDR2 YYNGEE. The germline V and J ends were trimmed by 3 bases and 1 base, with 14 bases remaining between them. DNA for the CDR3: TGTGCCAGCAGCGGTACCTCGACAGGTTCTGGAAACACCATATATTTT. The encoded protein is CASSGTSTGSGNTIYF. Based on the CDR3 plus reference TRBV9 and TRBJ1-3, the full variable domain is DSGVTQTPKHLITATGQRVTLRCSPRSGDLSVYWYQQSLDQGLQFLIQYYNGEERAKGNILERFSAQQFPDLHSELNLSSLELGDSALYFCASSGTSTGSGNTIYFGEGSWLTVV.

The chain recombines TRBV11-3 with TRBJ2-1, with 9 bases lining up with TRBD1. The V gene end was trimmed by 1 base and the J gene end by 9 bases; junction bases not matched to a gene: 4. Germline V CDR1 and CDR2: SGHNT, YENEEA. This CDR3 spans 14 amino acids. Written as DNA, the CDR3 is TGTGCCAGCAGCTTAGGACAGGGGGTTAGTGAGCAGTTCTTC. Protein sequence: CASSLGQGVSEQFF.

The chain has TRBV5-1 and TRBJ1-1; D call uncertain. Trimming removed 0 bases at V and 0 bases at J, with 12 bases between. Germline V CDR1 and CDR2: SGHRS, YFSETQ. The CDR3 has 16 amino acids. CDR3 bases: TGCGCCAGCAGCTTGGAAGCAGTTAACGTGAACACTGAAGCTTTCTTT. It translates to CASSLEAVNVNTEAFF.

V usage is TRBV19 and J usage is TRBJ2-3; 9 positions agree with TRBD1. V lost 6 bases and J lost 3; bases outside the gene matches: 7. Germline values: CDR1 LNHDA, CDR2 SQIVND (reference sequence). The CDR3 covers 15 residues. The CDR3 DNA reads as TGTGCCAGTAGCCTACAGGGGGCGCGAACAGATACGCAGTATTTT. Residues: CASSLQGARTDTQYF.

On this clone: Other DNA sequences in the same sample also yield this CDR3. The V call is TRBV27, the J call TRBJ2-5; the match to TRBD1 covers 7 bases. Germline V gene data show CDR1 as MNHEY and CDR2 as SMNVEV (reference sequence). V lost 6 bases, J lost 5 bases, and 6 bases stayed unmatched. The CDR3 length is 13 residues. This chain's CDR3 is CASSLDRAETQYF. CDR3 nucleotides: TGTGCCAGCAGCCTCGACAGGGCGGAGACCCAGTACTTC.

This chain links TRBV10-3 with TRBJ1-3; D unresolved. This CDR3 is 15 amino acids long. Per germline, CDR1 ENHRY and CDR2 SYGVKD. The V end was cut by 0 bases, the J end by 0 bases, with 6 bases between. This chain's CDR3 is CAISESKSSGNTIYF. CDR3 coding DNA: TGTGCCATCAGTGAGTCTAAGAGCTCTGGAAACACCATATATTTT.

This clone was seen a handful of times. This rearrangement joins TRBV5-5 to TRBJ2-7; 8 nucleotides align to TRBD1. Trimming took 0 bases from V and 3 from J; bases not matched to a gene: 2. The length of the CDR3 is 14 residues. Germline V lookup: CDR1 SGHKS, CDR2 YYEKEE (reference sequence). The CDR3 here is CASSLEQGVYEQYF. In DNA, the CDR3 is TGTGCCAGCAGCTTGGAACAGGGGGTCTACGAGCAGTACTTC.

The chain uses TRBV10-3 and TRBJ2-7; the D is unclear. CDR3 length equals 12 residues. Germline CDR1 and CDR2: ENHRY and SYGVKD. Trimming took 2 bases from V and 2 from J, leaving 4 bases between them. The CDR3 bases are TGTGCCATCAGTGAGGGGGCCTACGAGCAGTACTTC. Residues: CAISEGAYEQYF.

V is TRBV11-2 and J is TRBJ2-7; the D is unclear. The CDR3 contains 12 residues. Per the germline V gene, CDR1 is SGHAT and CDR2 is FQNNGV. Trimming took 1 base from V and 4 from J, leaving 5 bases between them. The chain's CDR3 is CASSLARYEQYF. The DNA of the CDR3 is TGTGCCAGCAGCTTAGCTCGGTACGAGCAGTACTTC.

This clone was counted a few times. The rearrangement links TRBV19 to TRBJ2-5; D possibly corresponds to TRBD2 (5 bases). The CDR3 contains 15 residues. Germline values: CDR1 LNHDA, CDR2 SQIVND (reference sequence). V gave up 5 bases and J gave up 1 base, with 14 bases separating them. Here the CDR3 reads CASSLRVVPQETQYF. CDR3 bases: TGTGCCAGTAGTCTGCGGGTAGTGCCCCAAGAGACCCAGTACTTC.

This chain links TRBV12-5 with TRBJ1-3, with D tentatively TRBD1 (6 bases). The V end lost 1 base, the J end lost 0 bases, and 22 bases lay between the germline ends. Germline V gene data show CDR1 as LGHNT and CDR2 as FRNRAP. The CDR3 totals 20 residues. In nucleotides, the CDR3 is TGTGCTAGTGGTTTGGAACAGATCTACAGGGTTAACGGCTCTGGAAACACCATATATTTT. Translated, it gives CASGLEQIYRVNGSGNTIYF.

This chain links TRBV19 with TRBJ2-4, with 8 bases that match TRBD1. Germline-derived CDR1 and CDR2 are LNHDA and SQIVND (reference sequence). The CDR3 totals 13 residues. V shed 5 bases and J 10 bases; nucleotides not matched to a gene: 7. The CDR3 region is CASSQGTGGIQYF. Written as DNA, the CDR3 is TGTGCCAGTAGTCAGGGGACAGGAGGGATTCAGTACTTC.

The genes are TRBV6-5 and TRBJ2-2; D is possibly TRBD1 (6 bases). From germline, CDR1 is MNHEY and CDR2 SVGAGI. Trimming stripped 2 bases from V and 5 bases from J, with 15 bases between. This CDR3 region has 16 residues. CDR3: CASSYGGRLSTGELFF. CDR3 sequence (DNA): TGTGCCAGCAGTTACGGGGGCAGACTTTCGACCGGGGAGCTGTTTTTT.

The chain employs TRBV24-1 and TRBJ2-1; D perhaps matches TRBD2 (6 bases). Trimming took off 1 base at V and 2 bases at J, with 23 bases between the two ends. Germline V gives CDR1 KGHDR, CDR2 SFDVKD. This CDR3 has 20 residues. CDR3 in DNA: TGTGCCACCAGTGATTTTTGGTCGACTAGTAGCGGAGTTACCTACAATGAGCAGTTCTTC. It specifies CATSDFWSTSSGVTYNEQFF.

The V call is TRBV11-2, the J call TRBJ1-3; D remains ambiguous. Germline CDR1 and CDR2: SGHAT and FQNNGV. Trimming pared 3 bases from V and 0 bases from J, leaving 12 bases between. The CDR3 extends over 16 amino acids. CDR3 nucleotides: TGTGCCAGCAGCTTCGGAGGGAAGATCTCTGGAAACACCATATATTTT. Residues: CASSFGGKISGNTIYF.